Below, 18 T cell receptor beta chains from the same sample are listed, as sequenced in a study of blood T cells in healthy people across ages. The use of a sample-barcoded 5' primer and a J-beta primer mix characterized a second PCR of about 6 to 12 cycles. TCRdb re-derived calls from the 5' RACE reads in MiXCR, one entry per CDR3 protein. The repertoire holds about 830,000 distinct CDR3 sequences, with 62% as singletons. The sequencing input was blood. All receptors derive from a man aged 25-45 years in good health.

The chain combines TRBV10-3 with TRBJ2-5; 9 bases align to TRBD1. Germline V gene sequence: CDR1 ENHRY, CDR2 SYGVKD. The CDR3 has 11 amino acids. V lost 5 bases to trimming and J lost 11 bases; unmatched junction nucleotides: 3. CDR3 in amino acids: CAISTGGAQYF. CDR3 DNA: TGTGCCATCAGTACAGGGGGCGCGCAGTACTTC.

In this sample, this clonotype turned up a few times. The CDR3 sequence: CASSLADDGYTF. DNA of the CDR3: TGTGCCAGCAGCTTAGCAGACGATGGCTACACCTTC. The gene calls are TRBV11-2 and TRBJ1-2, with no clear D. This CDR3 is built from 12 residues. From germline, CDR1 is SGHAT and CDR2 FQNNGV. Trimming left V 1 base short and J 6 bases short, with 6 bases between.

CDR3 amino acids: CASSTGTSKGGYTF. The CDR3 DNA reads TGCGCCAGCAGCACCGGGACATCGAAGGGTGGCTACACCTTC. The chain carries TRBV5-1 and TRBJ1-2; weak D call: TRBD1 (6 bases). CDR1 is SGHRS, CDR2 YFSETQ, per germline. V was trimmed by 4 bases and J by 7 bases, leaving 17 bases between them. CDR3 length: 14 residues.

The rearrangement uses TRBV7-2 and TRBJ2-1, with D possibly matching TRBD2 (5 bases). Trimming removed 5 bases at V and 7 bases at J, with 15 bases between. Germline V CDR1 and CDR2: SGHTA, FQGNSA. The CDR3 is made up of 14 amino acids. The CDR3 DNA follows: TGTGCCAGCAGCGGGCTAGCAGGCTGGAATGAGCAGTTCTTC. Amino acid sequence: CASSGLAGWNEQFF. Full variable domain (missing parts from reference TRBV7-2 and TRBJ2-1): GAGVSQSPSNKVTEKGKDVELRCDPISGHTALYWYRQSLGQGLEFLIYFQGNSAPDKSGLPSDRFSAERTGGSVSTLTIQRTQQEDSAVYLCASSGLAGWNEQFFGPGTRLTVL.

The CDR3 sequence: CASSFGVSNQPQHF. CDR3 sequence (DNA): TGTGCCAGTAGTTTCGGAGTTAGCAATCAGCCCCAGCATTTT. The chain has TRBV19 and TRBJ1-5; no firm D call. This CDR3 region has 14 residues. CDR1 and CDR2 (germline): LNHDA, SQIVND (reference sequence). Trimming shortened V by 5 bases and J by 0 bases, and 8 bases separated the two germline ends.

This clonotype has just a few counts. The gene calls are TRBV15 and TRBJ1-2; D is undetermined. The germline gives CDR1 LNHNV, CDR2 YYDKDF (reference sequence). This CDR3 has 14 residues. With 0 bases removed from V and 8 bases from J, the gap between germline ends came to 13 bases. The CDR3 DNA reads as TGTGCCACCAGCAGAGATGCGGGGATAGGGGGCTACACCTTC. The encoded protein is CATSRDAGIGGYTF. Filled out from reference TRBV15 and TRBJ1-2, the complete variable domain reads DAMVIQNPRYQVTQFGKPVTLSCSQTLNHNVMYWYQQKSSQAPKLLFHYYDKDFNNEADTPDNFQSRRPNTSFCFLDIRSPGLGDTAMYLCATSRDAGIGGYTFGSGTRLTVV.

In its sample, this clonotype was seen a few times. The chain is built from TRBV20-1 and TRBJ2-3; the D is unclear. CDR1 is DFQATT, CDR2 SNEGSKA, per germline (reference sequence). This CDR3 region has 11 residues. V was cut by 5 bases and J by 4 bases, with 7 bases left in between. CDR3 sequence reads: CSAYGPDTQYF. In nucleotides, the CDR3 is TGCAGTGCTTACGGCCCAGATACGCAGTATTTT.

This chain joins TRBV20-1 and TRBJ1-1, with 9 bases matching TRBD1. The CDR3 extends over 12 amino acids. The V and J ends lost 4 bases and 6 bases, in that order; junction bases with no gene match: 3. CDR1 DFQATT and CDR2 SNEGSKA come from the germline V gene (reference sequence). CDR3 DNA sequence: TGCAGTGCTAAGACAGGGGGACCTGAAGCTTTCTTT. This codes for CSAKTGGPEAFF.

The rearrangement uses TRBV6-5 and TRBJ2-1; the D is unclear. V was shortened by 6 bases and J by 8 bases, with 5 bases between the two germline ends. Germline lookup yields CDR1 MNHEY and CDR2 SVGAGI. This CDR3 is built from 10 residues. DNA of the CDR3: TGTGCCAGCAGATATTATGAGCAGTTCTTC. Translating it yields CASRYYEQFF.

This chain links TRBV20-1 with TRBJ2-3; 8 nucleotides agree with TRBD1. CDR1 is DFQATT and CDR2 is SNEGSKA in the germline V gene (reference sequence). The V and J ends lost 4 bases and 4 bases, in that order; junction bases with no gene match: 4. This CDR3 comprises 13 residues. The CDR3 region is CSAKDRDADTQYF. CDR3 coding DNA: TGCAGTGCTAAGGACAGGGATGCAGATACGCAGTATTTT.

This clonotype has just a few counts. A read error may account for a junction end that differs from germline. The chain carries TRBV10-3 and TRBJ2-3; D not certain. The CDR3 runs to 12 residues. The germline gives CDR1 ENHRY, CDR2 SYGVKD. Here the CDR3 reads CAIRESTDTQYF. CDR3 nucleotide sequence: TGTGCCATCAGGGAGTCGACCGATACGCAGTATTTT.

This sequence joins TRBV5-1 and TRBJ2-5, with D hard to call. Trimming stripped 2 bases from V and 2 bases from J, with 10 bases between. This CDR3 has 14 amino acids. CDR1 and CDR2 from the germline V gene are SGHRS and YFSETQ. The CDR3: CASSFIPGQETQYF. CDR3 nucleotide sequence: TGCGCCAGCAGCTTTATCCCAGGACAAGAGACCCAGTACTTC.

This rearrangement joins TRBV15 to TRBJ1-4, with D unresolved. Trimming removed 1 base at V and 4 bases at J, with 10 bases between. CDR1 and CDR2 (germline): LNHNV, YYDKDF (reference sequence). CDR3 length equals 15 residues. The CDR3 protein is CATSRVPRGNEKLFF. The DNA of the CDR3 is TGTGCCACCAGCAGAGTTCCTCGGGGTAATGAAAAACTGTTTTTT.

This sequence joins TRBV4-2 and TRBJ2-5; 8 bases align to TRBD1. The trim removed 0 bases at V and 13 bases at J, leaving 13 bases unmatched. Germline-derived CDR1 and CDR2 are LGHNA and YNFKEQ. The CDR3 has 15 amino acids. As DNA, the CDR3 is TGTGCCAGCAGCCAAGACGCGGCCGGACAGGGCGGTCCGTACTTC. Translated: CASSQDAAGQGGPYF.

This clonotype was detected a few times. V usage is TRBV4-2 and J usage is TRBJ1-5; no firm D call. Germline V gene lookup returns CDR1 LGHNA and CDR2 YNFKEQ. The CDR3 extends over 18 amino acids. V dropped 0 bases and J dropped 4 bases, with 19 bases sitting between them. The CDR3 here is CASSQESLVTGGNQPQHF. The CDR3 DNA is TGTGCCAGCAGCCAAGAGTCCCTCGTGACGGGAGGTAATCAGCCCCAGCATTTT.

In this sample, this clonotype turned up once. At one end the junction does not follow the germline gene, possibly because of a read error. This CDR3 reads CAGSPRAGGFEQFF. The CDR3 bases are TGCGCCGGCAGCCCGAGGGCGGGGGGCTTCGAGCAGTTCTTC. The chain is built from TRBV5-1 and TRBJ2-1, with 8 bases aligning to TRBD2. CDR3 length: 14 residues. CDR1 is SGHRS, CDR2 YFSETQ, per germline. Full variable domain (missing parts from reference TRBV5-1 and TRBJ2-1): KAGVTQTPRYLIKTRGQQVTLSCSPISGHRSVSWYQQTPGQGLQFLFEYFSETQRNKGNFPGRFSGRQFSNSRSEMNVSTLELGDSALYLCAGSPRAGGFEQFFGPGTRLTVL.

The chain uses TRBV10-3 and TRBJ2-1, with a weak D call TRBD1 (5 bases). CDR3 length: 15 residues. V lost 0 bases to trimming and J lost 0 bases, with 6 bases between them. Germline V gene data show CDR1 as ENHRY and CDR2 as SYGVKD. CDR3 loop: CAISESDSSYNEQFF. The CDR3 region has the DNA TGTGCCATCAGTGAGTCCGACAGCTCCTACAATGAGCAGTTCTTC.

The J gene is TRBJ2-4, the V gene TRBV25-1, with no clear D. Germline CDR1 reads MGHDK; CDR2 reads SYGVNS. Trimming cost V 7 bases and J 0 bases, with 25 bases left between them. The CDR3 length is 19 residues. CDR3 in amino acids: CASTTRAPRKTIAKNIQYF. The CDR3 bases are TGTGCCAGCACCACCAGAGCCCCACGGAAGACGATAGCCAAAAACATTCAGTACTTC.